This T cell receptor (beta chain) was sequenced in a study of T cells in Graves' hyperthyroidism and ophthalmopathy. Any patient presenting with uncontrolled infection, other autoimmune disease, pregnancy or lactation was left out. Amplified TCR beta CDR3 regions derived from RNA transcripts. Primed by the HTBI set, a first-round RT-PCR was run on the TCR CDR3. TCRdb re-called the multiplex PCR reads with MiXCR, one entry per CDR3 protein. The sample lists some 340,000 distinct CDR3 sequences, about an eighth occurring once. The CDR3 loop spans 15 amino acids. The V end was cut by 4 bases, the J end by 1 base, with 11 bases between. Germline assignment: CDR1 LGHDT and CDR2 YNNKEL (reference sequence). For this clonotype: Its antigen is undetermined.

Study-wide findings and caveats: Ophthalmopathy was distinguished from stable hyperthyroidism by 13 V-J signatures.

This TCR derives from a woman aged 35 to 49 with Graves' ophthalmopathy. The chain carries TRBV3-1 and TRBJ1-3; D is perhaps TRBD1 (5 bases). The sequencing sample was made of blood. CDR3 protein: CASSPPGTSGNTIYF. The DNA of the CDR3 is TGTGCCAGCAGCCCCCCCGGGACTTCTGGAAACACCATATATTTT. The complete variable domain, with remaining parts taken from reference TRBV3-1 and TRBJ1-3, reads DTAVSQTPKYLVTQMGNDKSIKCEQNLGHDTMYWYKQDSKKFLKIMFSYNNKELIINETVPNRFSPKSPDKAHLNLHINSLELGDSAVYFCASSPPGTSGNTIYFGEGSWLTVV.